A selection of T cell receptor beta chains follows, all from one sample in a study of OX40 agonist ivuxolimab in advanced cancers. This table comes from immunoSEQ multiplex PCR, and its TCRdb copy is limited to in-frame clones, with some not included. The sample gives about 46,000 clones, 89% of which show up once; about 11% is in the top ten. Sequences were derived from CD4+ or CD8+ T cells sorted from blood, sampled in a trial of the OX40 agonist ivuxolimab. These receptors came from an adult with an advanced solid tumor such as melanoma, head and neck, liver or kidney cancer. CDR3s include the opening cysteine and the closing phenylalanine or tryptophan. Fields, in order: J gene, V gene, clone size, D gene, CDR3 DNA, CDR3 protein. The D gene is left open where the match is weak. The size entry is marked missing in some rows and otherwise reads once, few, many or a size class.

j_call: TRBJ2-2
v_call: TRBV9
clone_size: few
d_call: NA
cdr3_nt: TGTGCCAGCGCTACTGGGACCGGGGAGCTGTTTTTT
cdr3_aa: CASATGTGELFF

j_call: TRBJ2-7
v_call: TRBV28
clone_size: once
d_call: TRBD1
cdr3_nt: TGTGCCAGCAGTCCGAGACAGGGTATAGAATTTCTTTCCTACGAGCAGTACTTC
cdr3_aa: CASSPRQGIEFLSYEQYF

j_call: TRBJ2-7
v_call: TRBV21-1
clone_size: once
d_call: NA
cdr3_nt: TGTGCCAGCAGCTCGCGACTCTCCCAAGGCTACGAGCAGTACTTC
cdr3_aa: CASSSRLSQGYEQYF

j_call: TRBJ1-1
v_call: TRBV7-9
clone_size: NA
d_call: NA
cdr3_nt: TGTGCCAGCAGCTTAGACTCCGGGGCTAACACTGAAGCTTTCTTT
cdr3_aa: CASSLDSGANTEAFF

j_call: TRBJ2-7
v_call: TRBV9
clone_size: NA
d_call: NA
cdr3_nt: TGTGCCAGCAGCGTAGGGGACCACCTGGAGCAGTACTTC
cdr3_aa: CASSVGDHLEQYF

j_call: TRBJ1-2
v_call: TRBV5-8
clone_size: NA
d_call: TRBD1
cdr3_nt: TGTGCCAGCAGCATCCGGACAGGGGGCATAAATGGCTACACCTTC
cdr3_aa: CASSIRTGGINGYTF

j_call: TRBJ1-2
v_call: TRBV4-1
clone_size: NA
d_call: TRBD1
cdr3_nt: TGCGCCAGCAGCCAAGCTAGGGACAGCTATGGCTACACCTTC
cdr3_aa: CASSQARDSYGYTF

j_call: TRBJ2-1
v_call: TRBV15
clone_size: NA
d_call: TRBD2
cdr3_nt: TGTGCCACCAGCAGGCTAGCGGGATACAATGAGCAGTTCTTC
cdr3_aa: CATSRLAGYNEQFF

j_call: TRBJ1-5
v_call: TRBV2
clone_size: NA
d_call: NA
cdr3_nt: TGTGCCAGCAGTGACAGGGTCGGTCAGCCCCAGCATTTT
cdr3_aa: CASSDRVGQPQHF

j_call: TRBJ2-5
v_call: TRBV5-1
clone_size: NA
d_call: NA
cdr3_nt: TGCGCCAGCAGCAGGGAACTAAAACAAGAGACCCAGTACTTC
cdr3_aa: CASSRELKQETQYF

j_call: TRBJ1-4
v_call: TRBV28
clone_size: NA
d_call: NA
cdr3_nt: TGTGCCAGCAGTCGAAGGGGGATAGGCGAAAAACTGTTTTTT
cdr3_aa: CASSRRGIGEKLFF

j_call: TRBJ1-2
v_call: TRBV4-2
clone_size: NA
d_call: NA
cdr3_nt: TGTGCCAGCAGCCAAGATCTCTCAGGGGAACACTATGGCTACACCTTC
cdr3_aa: CASSQDLSGEHYGYTF

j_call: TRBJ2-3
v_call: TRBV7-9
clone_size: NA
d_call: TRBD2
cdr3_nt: TGTGCCAGCAGAGCCCCTCCCAGCGGGGGGGCTGATACGCAGTATTTT
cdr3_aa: CASRAPPSGGADTQYF

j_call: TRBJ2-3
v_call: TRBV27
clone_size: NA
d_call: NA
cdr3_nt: TGTGCCAGCAGTCCGTTTTTGGGTAGCGGAGATACGCAGTATTTT
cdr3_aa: CASSPFLGSGDTQYF

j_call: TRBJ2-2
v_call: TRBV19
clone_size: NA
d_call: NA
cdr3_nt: TGTGCCAGTAGTATCGCGAGCACCGGGGAGCTGTTTTTT
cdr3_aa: CASSIASTGELFF

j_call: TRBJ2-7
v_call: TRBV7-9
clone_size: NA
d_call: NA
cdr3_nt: TGTGCCAGCAGCTTAGCCGGGGTGGAGGACGAGCAGTACTTC
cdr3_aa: CASSLAGVEDEQYF

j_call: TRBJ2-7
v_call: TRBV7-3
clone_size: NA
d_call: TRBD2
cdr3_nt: TGTGCCAGCAGTCCGGCCCCGGGGGGGCGCGAGCAGTACTTC
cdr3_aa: CASSPAPGGREQYF

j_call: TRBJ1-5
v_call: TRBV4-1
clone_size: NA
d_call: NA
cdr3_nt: TGCGCCAGCAGCCAAGCCCGGGGGGGGATTATCGGCAATCAGCCCCAGCATTTT
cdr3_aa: CASSQARGGIIGNQPQHF

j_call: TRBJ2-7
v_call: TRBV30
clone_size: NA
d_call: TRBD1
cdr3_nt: TGTGCCTGGAGTGTACATAGGACAGGGGATTCCTACGAGCAGTACTTC
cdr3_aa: CAWSVHRTGDSYEQYF

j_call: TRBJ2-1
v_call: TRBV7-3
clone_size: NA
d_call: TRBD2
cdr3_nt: TGTGCCAGCAGCTTAATAGCGGGAGAAGGGCGTAATGAGCAGTTCTTC
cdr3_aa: CASSLIAGEGRNEQFF

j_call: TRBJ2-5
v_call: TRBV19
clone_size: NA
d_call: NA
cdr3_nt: TGTGCCAGTAGTATATTGGGACTTTCAGAAGAGACCCAGTACTTC
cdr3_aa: CASSILGLSEETQYF

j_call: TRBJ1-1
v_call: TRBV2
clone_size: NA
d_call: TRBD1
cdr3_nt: TGTGCCAGCACCGACAGGGGTGGAAACACTGAAGCTTTCTTT
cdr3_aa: CASTDRGGNTEAFF

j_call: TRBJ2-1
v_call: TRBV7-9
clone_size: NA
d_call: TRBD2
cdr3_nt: TGTGCCAGCAGCCCCCTTAGCGGGAGATCTTACAATGAGCAGTTCTTC
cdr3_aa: CASSPLSGRSYNEQFF

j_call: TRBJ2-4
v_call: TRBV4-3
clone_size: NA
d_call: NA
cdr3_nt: TGCGCCAGCAGCCAAGACCGTCGGGAAAACATTCAGTACTTC
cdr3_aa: CASSQDRRENIQYF